The source of this T cell receptor (beta chain) is a study of blood T cell repertoires in COVID-19. As for the study in general: Researchers got acute and convalescent COVID-19 samples from the United States, Italy and Spain. Sample material is recorded as cDNA or gDNA derived from T cells, B-cell-depleted T cells, or PBMCs.

In the study's own analysis: For nucleated cells, counts were estimated from reference gene primer amplification. Libraries were prepared by immunoSEQ multiplex PCR; TCRdb keeps only in-frame clonotypes and omits some of them. V and J calls and clone size are copied from that table; D and trimming were computed from the DNA. The data contain about 140,000 clones, approximately 87% of them seen just once; the ten biggest clones take up under 9%. The V and J ends lost 4 bases and 1 base, in that order; junction bases with no gene match: 13. Germline V CDR1 and CDR2: SGHDN, FVKESK. CDR3 length: 17 amino acids.

Sequenced: peripheral blood. This clonotype was sampled from a woman aged 50 to 60 with active or convalescent COVID-19. The chain couples TRBV14 to TRBJ2-7; 7 bases are shared with TRBD2. CDR3 DNA: TGTGCCAGCAGCCGCGGACTTCTAGCGGACCGATCCTACGAGCAGTACTTC. Translating it yields CASSRGLLADRSYEQYF.